Listed below are T cell receptor beta chains from one sample, sequenced in a study of blood T cell repertoires in COVID-19. Produced via immunoSEQ multiplex PCR; TCRdb's table is partial and in-frame only. The sample comprises some 110,000 clones, about 90% of which are singletons, and roughly 8% rests with the top ten. Sequenced input: peripheral blood. These receptors all stem from a man aged 65-85 years who had recovered from COVID-19. Each CDR3 is given without its conserved first and last residue. The D gene is left open where the match is weak.

cdr3_aa v_call d_call j_call
ASSLAGQDTDTQY TRBV7-9 - TRBJ2-3
ASSQNRMGAF TRBV28 - TRBJ1-1
ASSLPQTGYNEKLF TRBV28 TRBD1 TRBJ1-4
ASSPLNEETQY TRBV18 - TRBJ2-5
ASSRGLNLPEQY TRBV5-5 - TRBJ2-7
ASSYAVGLAGLRKETQY TRBV13 TRBD2 TRBJ2-5
ASSLQGANEKLF TRBV5-6 TRBD1 TRBJ1-4
AISDKPGDEKLF TRBV10-3 - TRBJ1-4
ASRRGPSGNTIY TRBV7-2 TRBD1 TRBJ1-3
ASSLAGAGYEQY TRBV11-1 TRBD2 TRBJ2-7
ASSLGGTDSPLH TRBV7-6 - TRBJ1-6
ASSQDRQSYEQY TRBV4-2 - TRBJ2-7
SVGWTSGEDTQY TRBV29-1 TRBD2 TRBJ2-3
ASSEAAGGSYNSPLH TRBV6-1 TRBD1 TRBJ1-6
ASSSGQGPYYEQY TRBV11-3 TRBD1 TRBJ2-7
ASSIGGPSDTQY TRBV5-4 - TRBJ2-3
ASSPDRGHEY TRBV27 TRBD1 TRBJ2-7
ASSVGRGERNEQF TRBV9 - TRBJ2-1
ASSLLAGGTDTQY TRBV4-2 TRBD2 TRBJ2-3
ASRRTVKETQY TRBV12-3/TRBV12-4 - TRBJ2-5
ATSTTGFAQPQH TRBV24-1 - TRBJ1-5
ASWTSGRGDTQY TRBV6-6 TRBD2 TRBJ2-3
ASSPLAGFNTGELF TRBV27 TRBD2 TRBJ2-2
ASSQDSVRYKETQY TRBV3-1/TRBV3-2 - TRBJ2-5
ASSLGQNQPQH TRBV11-2 - TRBJ1-5
ASSLVFDPLGGTQY TRBV7-8 - TRBJ2-5
ASSQGRTDTQY TRBV4-1 - TRBJ2-3
RASGRAADTQY TRBV29-1 TRBD2 TRBJ2-3
ASSTPTGYEQY TRBV18 - TRBJ2-7
ASSQRTGELF TRBV3-1/TRBV3-2 - TRBJ2-2
AIQGSGETQY TRBV10-3 - TRBJ2-5